This T cell receptor (beta chain) was identified in a study of cytomegalovirus exposure and HLA in healthy donors. The CDR3 covers 18 residues. Germline V gene lookup returns CDR1 KGHSH and CDR2 LQKENI. With 2 bases clipped from V and 0 bases from J, the junction kept 6 bases outside the gene matches. The table came from immunoSEQ multiplex PCR; TCRdb's copy has only in-frame clones and leaves some out. The table includes some 150,000 clones, about 88% detected once. The chain links TRBV18 to TRBJ2-5; 13 bases are a match to TRBD2. This receptor was obtained from a man in his late teens or twenties in good health and CMV-seropositive. Sequencing was performed on PBMCs. DNA for the CDR3: TGTGCCAGCTCACCAAGCCTAGGGACTAGCGGGAACCAAGAGACCCAGTACTTC. Translation gives CASSPSLGTSGNQETQYF.